These 5 T cell receptor beta chains originate from one sample sequenced in a study of blood T cell repertoires in COVID-19. Method: immunoSEQ multiplex PCR; TCRdb's copy keeps in-frame clones and lacks some. The data hold roughly 70,000 clones, with roughly 84% observed a single time. Sequenced material: peripheral blood. The receptor source for this set is a man in his 70s with active or convalescent COVID-19.

The CDR3 DNA follows: TGTGCCAGCAGTTCCCAACAGGGGTGGGACGAGCAGTACTTC. Translated, it gives CASSSQQGWDEQYF. This sequence joins TRBV27 and TRBJ2-7; 7 nucleotides agree with TRBD1. Germline CDR1 and CDR2: MNHEY and SMNVEV (reference sequence). This CDR3 comprises 14 residues. The trim removed 4 bases at V and 5 bases at J, leaving 8 bases unmatched.

V and J are TRBV4-2 and TRBJ2-1, with 8 bases lining up with TRBD2. Germline CDR1 is LGHNA and CDR2 is YNFKEQ. Germline trimming cut 4 bases from V and 6 bases from J; bases unmatched to any gene: 8. This CDR3 has 15 residues. This chain's CDR3 is CASSPGTRFSNEQFF. In DNA form, the CDR3 reads TGTGCCAGCAGCCCCGGGACTAGGTTCTCCAATGAGCAGTTCTTC.

The chain carries TRBV6-5 and TRBJ1-2, with 7 bases fitting TRBD1. The CDR3 has 13 amino acids. Germline CDR1 reads MNHEY; CDR2 reads SVGAGI. Losses at the gene ends were 5 bases for V and 4 bases for J; bases not matched to a gene: 4. CDR3 nucleotide sequence: TGTGCCAGCAGTATTCAGGGGGGCTATGGCTACACCTTC. Translating it yields CASSIQGGYGYTF.

The chain combines TRBV25-1 with TRBJ2-1; 9 bases fit TRBD2. The germline V gene has CDR1 MGHDK and CDR2 SYGVNS. The V segment lost 6 bases and the J segment 7 bases; nucleotides outside the gene matches: 4. The CDR3 is made up of 13 amino acids. CDR3 bases: TGTGCCAGCAGGGGAAGCGGGGGGAATGAGCAGTTCTTC. It translates to CASRGSGGNEQFF. The complete variable domain, with remaining parts taken from reference TRBV25-1 and TRBJ2-1, reads EADIYQTPRYLVIGTGKKITLECSQTMGHDKMYWYQQDPGMELHLIHYSYGVNSTEKGDLSSESTVSRIRTEHFPLTLESARPSHTSQYLCASRGSGGNEQFFGPGTRLTVL.

The CDR3 region is CASSLAGRGPRDTIYF. CDR3 in DNA: TGTGCCAGCAGCTTGGCGGGCAGGGGGCCGCGAGACACCATATATTTT. This chain joins TRBV5-6 and TRBJ1-3; 8 nucleotides agree with TRBD1. The CDR3 runs to 16 residues. V trimming: 0 bases; J trimming: 8 bases; junction bases outside the gene matches: 10. Per the germline V gene, CDR1 is SGHDT and CDR2 is YYEEEE.